Shown below are 19 T cell receptor beta chains from a single sample sequenced in a study of shared clonotypes between healthy human individuals. This table comes from immunoSEQ multiplex PCR, and its TCRdb copy is limited to in-frame clones, with some not included. The sample carries about a million clones, roughly 75% recorded once. Sequencing input: memory CD4+ T cells sorted from blood. Documented subset: CD45RA-negative fraction. These TCRs come from a man aged 18 to 35 in good health.

J is TRBJ2-2 and V is TRBV6-6, with a possible D match to TRBD2 (6 bases). Germline CDR1 reads MNHNY; CDR2 reads SVGAGI (reference sequence). The CDR3 has 14 residues. This CDR3 is CAIKWEENTGELFF. CDR3 nucleotide sequence: TGTGCTATTAAATGGGAGGAAAACACCGGGGAGCTGTTTTTT.

Regarding this clone: Other DNA sequences in the same sample also yield this CDR3. The V and J genes are TRBV10-2 and TRBJ2-2, with TRBD1 as a possible D gene (5 bases). The ends were cut back, 2 bases at V and 1 base at J, with 5 bases in the middle. Germline-derived CDR1 and CDR2 are WSHSY and SAAADI. CDR3 size: 14 residues. DNA of the CDR3: TGCGCCAGCAGTGAGACAGGGAACACCGGGGAGCTGTTTTTT. Its protein is CASSETGNTGELFF.

This clone was picked up a small number of times. This chain joins TRBV7-3 and TRBJ1-6; tentatively, D is TRBD1 (5 bases). From germline, CDR1 is SGHTA and CDR2 FQGTGA. The CDR3 contains 17 residues. Trimming took 5 bases from V and 7 from J, leaving 21 bases between them. The chain's CDR3 is CASSLEVLWGQNSPLHF. CDR3 coding DNA: TGTGCCAGCAGCCTAGAGGTGTTGTGGGGCCAAAATTCACCCCTCCACTTT.

The chain carries TRBV5-5 and TRBJ1-2, with D maybe TRBD1 (5 bases). CDR3 length equals 14 residues. Germline lookup yields CDR1 SGHKS and CDR2 YYEKEE (reference sequence). V was trimmed by 4 bases and J by 2 bases, leaving 12 bases between them. Written as DNA, the CDR3 is TGTGCCAGCAGCCCTGGGGCAGGGAACTATGGCTACACCTTC. It encodes CASSPGAGNYGYTF.

The genes are TRBV5-8 and TRBJ2-1, with 7 bases identical to TRBD2. This CDR3 comprises 16 residues. Germline CDR1 is SGHTS and CDR2 is YDEGEE. Trimming cost V 0 bases and J 7 bases; bases outside gene matches: 10. CDR3 DNA sequence: TGTGCCAGCAGCTTGGTGGGAGGGGTGAGTTTGAATGAGCAGTTCTTC. Residues: CASSLVGGVSLNEQFF.

The table lists this clone with a count of one. The rearrangement joins TRBV9 to TRBJ1-3, with TRBD1 identical over 9 bases. V lost 6 bases, J lost 4 bases, and 5 bases stayed unmatched. The V gene's germline CDR1 is SGDLS and CDR2 YYNGEE. CDR3 length: 14 amino acids. CDR3 in amino acids: CASTQGTGGNTIYF. DNA for the CDR3: TGTGCCAGCACTCAAGGGACAGGGGGAAACACCATATATTTT.

V gene TRBV7-2 combines with J gene TRBJ2-1; D is unresolved. Germline V gene data show CDR1 as SGHTA and CDR2 as FQGNSA. V was cut by 2 bases and J by 7 bases, with 9 bases left in between. The CDR3 has 13 residues. CDR3 coding DNA: TGTGCCAGCAGCTTATTTGAGAAAAATGAGCAGTTCTTC. Residues: CASSLFEKNEQFF.

The chain uses TRBV7-2 and TRBJ1-6; 7 bases match TRBD1. Trimming removed 1 base from V and 16 bases from J; junction bases left unmatched: 16. Germline V gene sequence: CDR1 SGHTA, CDR2 FQGNSA. The CDR3 totals 16 residues. The CDR3 loop is CASSLGVLSGQVGLHF. In DNA form, the CDR3 reads TGTGCCAGCAGCTTAGGCGTCCTGAGTGGACAGGTCGGGCTCCACTTT.

About this clone itself: This sequence is one base from a far larger clone and is likely a read error. Here the CDR3 reads CASSEVGNIDEAFF. CDR3 nucleotides: TGTGCCAGCAGTGAAGTAGGTAATATTGATGAAGCTTTCTTT. The rearrangement links TRBV2 to TRBJ1-1; D gene ambiguous. The germline CDR1 and CDR2 sequences are SNHLY and FYNNEI. The CDR3 has 14 residues. V gave up 1 base and J gave up 7 bases, with 13 bases separating them.

This rearrangement joins TRBV12-2 to TRBJ1-1. TRBV12-2 constitutes a pseudogene. This CDR3 contains 11 residues. The CDR3 region is CASRPRTEAFF. CDR3 coding DNA: TGTGCAAGTCGCCCCCGGACTGAAGCTTTCTTT.

V usage is TRBV7-2 and J usage is TRBJ2-5; maybe TRBD2 (7 bases). There are 13 residues in the CDR3. Per germline, CDR1 SGHTA and CDR2 FQGNSA. The V gene lost 3 bases and the J gene lost 9 bases, with 14 bases spanning the gap. The CDR3 nucleotides are TGTGCCAGCAGCTTGAGGGGGGGCGGAGCCCAGTACTTC. As protein: CASSLRGGGAQYF.

This chain links TRBV11-2 with TRBJ2-3; D ambiguous. Looked up from germline, CDR1 is SGHAT and CDR2 is FQNNGV. Trimming left V 5 bases short and J 8 bases short, with 8 bases between. The CDR3 consists of 11 residues. In DNA, the CDR3 is TGTGCCAGCAGCGAAGGGCCTACGCAGTATTTT. It is translated as CASSEGPTQYF.

The rearrangement uses TRBV18 and TRBJ1-5, with D uncertain. In germline, CDR1 is KGHSH, CDR2 LQKENI. This CDR3 contains 15 residues. V lost 1 base and J lost 3, with 10 bases in between. The DNA of the CDR3 is TGTGCCAGCTCACCACAGGGTCAACCCAATCAGCCCCAGCATTTT. It specifies CASSPQGQPNQPQHF.

The chain combines TRBV19 with TRBJ1-1, with 9 bases identical to TRBD1. This CDR3 has 14 residues. With V trimmed by 6 bases and J by 6 bases, 8 bases remained unmatched. Germline values: CDR1 LNHDA, CDR2 SQIVND (reference sequence). Here the CDR3 reads CASRRDRASPEAFF. The CDR3 bases are TGTGCCAGTAGACGGGACAGGGCCTCTCCTGAAGCTTTCTTT.

This clone has a single count. The V call is TRBV5-8, the J call TRBJ1-6; 7 nucleotides agree with TRBD1. This CDR3 has 17 amino acids. Trimming cost V 2 bases and J 6 bases; bases outside gene matches: 11. Germline-derived CDR1 and CDR2 are SGHTS and YDEGEE. CDR3 amino acids: CASSLGLGTARNSPLHF. The CDR3 coding sequence is TGTGCCAGCAGCTTAGGTTTAGGGACAGCCCGTAATTCACCCCTCCACTTT.

The chain uses TRBV28 and TRBJ2-5, with D uncertain. The CDR3 runs to 15 residues. CDR1 is MDHEN and CDR2 is SYDVKM in the germline V gene. Trimming removed 5 bases from V and 5 bases from J, with 18 bases in between. The CDR3: CASSLRTLTRETQYF. DNA of the CDR3: TGTGCCAGCAGTCTCAGGACCCTCACGCGGGAGACCCAGTACTTC.

Regarding this clone: Other DNA sequences in the sample encode the same CDR3. The chain is built from TRBV5-6 and TRBJ2-7; D may be TRBD2 (5 bases). This CDR3 spans 12 amino acids. V shed 0 bases and J shed 6 bases, with 7 bases lying between them. CDR1 is SGHDT, CDR2 YYEEEE, per germline. CDR3 sequence (DNA): TGTGCCAGCAGCTTGGCGAGGGCCGAGCAGTACTTC. Amino acids: CASSLARAEQYF.

V and J are TRBV5-5 and TRBJ2-1; D might be TRBD1 (5 bases). The CDR3 is 15 amino acids. Per germline, CDR1 SGHKS and CDR2 YYEKEE (reference sequence). Trimming left V 0 bases short and J 5 bases short, with 12 bases between. The CDR3 coding sequence is TGTGCCAGCAGCTTGGCAGACAGAGGCCACAATGAGCAGTTCTTC. Protein product: CASSLADRGHNEQFF.

The gene calls are TRBV10-2 and TRBJ2-3; the D is unclear. The CDR3 length is 14 residues. Germline V gene sequence: CDR1 WSHSY, CDR2 SAAADI. V was shortened by 7 bases and J by 0 bases, with 11 bases between the two germline ends. DNA of the CDR3: TGCGCCAGCACCCAAGTAACTAGCACAGATACGCAGTATTTT. Encoded protein: CASTQVTSTDTQYF.